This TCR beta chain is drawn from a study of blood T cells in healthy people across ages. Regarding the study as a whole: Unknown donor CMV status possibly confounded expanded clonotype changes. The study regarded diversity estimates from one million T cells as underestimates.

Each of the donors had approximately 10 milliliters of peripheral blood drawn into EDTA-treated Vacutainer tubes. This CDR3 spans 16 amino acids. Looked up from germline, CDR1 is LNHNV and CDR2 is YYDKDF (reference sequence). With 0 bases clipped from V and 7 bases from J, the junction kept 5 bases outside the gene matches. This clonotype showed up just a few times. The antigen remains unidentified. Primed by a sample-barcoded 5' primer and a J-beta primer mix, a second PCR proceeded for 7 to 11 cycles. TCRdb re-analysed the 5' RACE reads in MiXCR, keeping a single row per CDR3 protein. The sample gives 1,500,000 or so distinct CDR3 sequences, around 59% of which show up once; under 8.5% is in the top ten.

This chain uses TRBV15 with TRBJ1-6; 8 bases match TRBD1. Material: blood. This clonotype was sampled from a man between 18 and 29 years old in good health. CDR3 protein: CATSRDLGTGNSPLHF. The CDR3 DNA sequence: TGTGCCACCAGCAGAGATTTAGGGACAGGCAATTCACCCCTCCACTTT.